Listed below are T cell receptor beta chains from one sample, sequenced in a study of blood T cells in healthy people across ages. From the 5' RACE reads, TCRdb called clonotypes with MiXCR, one entry per CDR3 protein. The sample consists of more than 450,000 distinct CDR3 sequences, about a quarter of them appearing once. Separately, the same data were catalogued under a study of T cells of mothers and their children.

The source material was blood. Receptors were obtained from a boy between 2 and 10 years old in good health. Each CDR3 is given without its conserved first and last residue. Fields, in order: CDR3 protein, CDR3 length, V gene.

CDR3 protein: AISGRGDTEAF; CDR3 length: 11; V gene: TRBV10-3
CDR3 protein: SARDHLNGYT; CDR3 length: 10; V gene: TRBV20-1
CDR3 protein: AISEGLAGVGYEQY; CDR3 length: 14; V gene: TRBV10-3
CDR3 protein: SAKVILFATNEKLF; CDR3 length: 14; V gene: TRBV20-1
CDR3 protein: ASSDGLIYEQY; CDR3 length: 11; V gene: TRBV5-1
CDR3 protein: ASSFPLSEQY; CDR3 length: 10; V gene: TRBV28
CDR3 protein: ASSGGRAYEQY; CDR3 length: 11; V gene: TRBV5-1
CDR3 protein: ASSLTPNTHRGHYEQY; CDR3 length: 16; V gene: TRBV27
CDR3 protein: ASSSSPNSPLH; CDR3 length: 11; V gene: TRBV7-2
CDR3 protein: ASSAQGGGIYGTDTQY; CDR3 length: 16; V gene: TRBV6-4
CDR3 protein: SARRSITGPSQGQF; CDR3 length: 14; V gene: TRBV20-1
CDR3 protein: AITGTGGDTQY; CDR3 length: 11; V gene: TRBV10-3
CDR3 protein: ASSPLDPGRNRKETQY; CDR3 length: 16; V gene: TRBV5-6
CDR3 protein: AGSSGQGENEQY; CDR3 length: 12; V gene: TRBV5-1
CDR3 protein: ASSVSYGQY; CDR3 length: 9; V gene: TRBV12-3/TRBV12-4
CDR3 protein: ASSKWAGTGGNNEQF; CDR3 length: 15; V gene: TRBV21-1
CDR3 protein: SVDLFGTGETQY; CDR3 length: 12; V gene: TRBV29-1
CDR3 protein: SVEGDMGPGTEAF; CDR3 length: 13; V gene: TRBV29-1
CDR3 protein: ASSLGLALTDTQY; CDR3 length: 13; V gene: TRBV7-8
CDR3 protein: SASTESYEQY; CDR3 length: 10; V gene: TRBV20-1
CDR3 protein: IVSGIETQY; CDR3 length: 9; V gene: TRBV29-1
CDR3 protein: ASTLSGIGDTQY; CDR3 length: 12; V gene: TRBV12-3/TRBV12-4
CDR3 protein: ASNPGQGSYEQY; CDR3 length: 12; V gene: TRBV6-1
CDR3 protein: ASRGGNEQF; CDR3 length: 9; V gene: TRBV2
CDR3 protein: ASSTALNTEAF; CDR3 length: 11; V gene: TRBV2
CDR3 protein: ASSKDPGQPNEKLF; CDR3 length: 14; V gene: TRBV5-1
CDR3 protein: ASSSGQVRYEQY; CDR3 length: 12; V gene: TRBV7-9
CDR3 protein: SVAGQGATETQY; CDR3 length: 12; V gene: TRBV29-1
CDR3 protein: ATRGREGSYEQY; CDR3 length: 12; V gene: TRBV10-3
CDR3 protein: ASSQDGSSGTQY; CDR3 length: 12; V gene: TRBV3-1
CDR3 protein: SAPAVPEAF; CDR3 length: 9; V gene: TRBV20-1
CDR3 protein: ASSTGGAYYGYT; CDR3 length: 12; V gene: TRBV5-1
CDR3 protein: ASRLVATNEKLF; CDR3 length: 12; V gene: TRBV6-5
CDR3 protein: ASSRASAQETQY; CDR3 length: 12; V gene: TRBV5-1
CDR3 protein: ASSPGTENTEAF; CDR3 length: 12; V gene: TRBV5-6
CDR3 protein: ASIPGLAGHTGELF; CDR3 length: 14; V gene: TRBV7-9
CDR3 protein: ASSRPGLRSGGARAPKNIQY; CDR3 length: 20; V gene: TRBV4-1
CDR3 protein: ASIGTSGPQETQY; CDR3 length: 13; V gene: TRBV7-9
CDR3 protein: SAPGNQDEKLF; CDR3 length: 11; V gene: TRBV20-1
CDR3 protein: ASSEARDGSGNTIY; CDR3 length: 14; V gene: TRBV6-1
CDR3 protein: ASSLVMAPNEKLF; CDR3 length: 13; V gene: TRBV7-9
CDR3 protein: ASSLSGAPSGANVLT; CDR3 length: 15; V gene: TRBV13
CDR3 protein: AISGNRGQNTEAF; CDR3 length: 13; V gene: TRBV10-3
CDR3 protein: ASSPDRDYTNTEAF; CDR3 length: 14; V gene: TRBV27
CDR3 protein: AGSEGRLAGRAKNIQY; CDR3 length: 16; V gene: TRBV2
CDR3 protein: ASSLVSSRALGGTQY; CDR3 length: 15; V gene: TRBV7-6
CDR3 protein: ASSYDREYEQY; CDR3 length: 11; V gene: TRBV11-2
CDR3 protein: ASNEVWNGYT; CDR3 length: 10; V gene: TRBV6-6
CDR3 protein: SVGTGGIGTEAF; CDR3 length: 12; V gene: TRBV29-1
CDR3 protein: ASKNSGNTIY; CDR3 length: 10; V gene: TRBV3-1
CDR3 protein: ASSLRAWTGDLSSNQPQH; CDR3 length: 18; V gene: TRBV11-2
CDR3 protein: GTGTSGSPPRGAQY; CDR3 length: 14; V gene: TRBV20-1
CDR3 protein: ASSQVFAAGEAGTQY; CDR3 length: 15; V gene: TRBV3-1
CDR3 protein: ASSVVGLADEQY; CDR3 length: 12; V gene: TRBV27